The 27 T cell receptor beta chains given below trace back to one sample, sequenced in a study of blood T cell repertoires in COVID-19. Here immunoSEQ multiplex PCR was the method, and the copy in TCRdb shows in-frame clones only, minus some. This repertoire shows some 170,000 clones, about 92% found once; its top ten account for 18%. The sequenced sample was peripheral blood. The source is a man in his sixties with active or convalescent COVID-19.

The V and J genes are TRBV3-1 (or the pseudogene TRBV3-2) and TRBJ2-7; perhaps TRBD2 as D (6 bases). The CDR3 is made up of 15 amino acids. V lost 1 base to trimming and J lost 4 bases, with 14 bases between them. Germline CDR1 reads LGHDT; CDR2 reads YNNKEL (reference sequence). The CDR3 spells CASSQGRGLGYEQYF. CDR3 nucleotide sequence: TGTGCCAGCAGCCAAGGGAGGGGCTTAGGATACGAGCAGTACTTC.

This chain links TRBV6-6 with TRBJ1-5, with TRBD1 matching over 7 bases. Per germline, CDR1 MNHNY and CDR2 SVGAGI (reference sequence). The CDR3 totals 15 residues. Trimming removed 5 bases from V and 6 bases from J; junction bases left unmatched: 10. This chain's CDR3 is CASSRDRVGAQPQHF. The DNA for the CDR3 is TGTGCCAGCAGTCGCGACAGGGTTGGGGCTCAGCCCCAGCATTTT.

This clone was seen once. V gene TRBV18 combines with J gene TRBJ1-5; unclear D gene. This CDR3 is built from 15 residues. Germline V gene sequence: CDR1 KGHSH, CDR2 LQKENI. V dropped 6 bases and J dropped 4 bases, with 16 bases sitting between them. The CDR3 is CASSPREGVNQPQHF. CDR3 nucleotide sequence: TGTGCCAGCTCCCCTAGAGAGGGCGTGAATCAGCCCCAGCATTTT.

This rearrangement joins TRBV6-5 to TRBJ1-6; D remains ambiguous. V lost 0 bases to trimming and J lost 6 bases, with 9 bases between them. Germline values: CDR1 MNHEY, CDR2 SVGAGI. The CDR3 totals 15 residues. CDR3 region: CASSYSPGSNSPLHF. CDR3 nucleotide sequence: TGTGCCAGCAGTTACTCTCCAGGTAGTAATTCACCCCTCCACTTT.

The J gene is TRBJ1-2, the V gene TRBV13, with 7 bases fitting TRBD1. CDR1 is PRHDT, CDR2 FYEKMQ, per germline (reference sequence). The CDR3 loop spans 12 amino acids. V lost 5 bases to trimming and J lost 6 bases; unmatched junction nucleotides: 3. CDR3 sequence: CASSDRVHGYTF. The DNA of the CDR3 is TGTGCCAGCAGCGACAGGGTTCATGGCTACACCTTC.

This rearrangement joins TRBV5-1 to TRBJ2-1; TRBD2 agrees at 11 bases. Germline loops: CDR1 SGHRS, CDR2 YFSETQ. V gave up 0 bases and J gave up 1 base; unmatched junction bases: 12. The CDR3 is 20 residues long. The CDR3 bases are TGCGCCAGCAGCTTGGCCGGGGTACTAGCGGGAGTTTTATCCTACAATGAGCAGTTCTTC. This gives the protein CASSLAGVLAGVLSYNEQFF.

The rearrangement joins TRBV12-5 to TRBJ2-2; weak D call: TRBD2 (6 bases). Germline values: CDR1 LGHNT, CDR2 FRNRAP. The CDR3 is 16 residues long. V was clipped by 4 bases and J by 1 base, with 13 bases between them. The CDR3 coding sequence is TGTGCTAGTGGTTCGCGGGGCCCCCTGAACACCGGGGAGCTGTTTTTT. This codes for CASGSRGPLNTGELFF. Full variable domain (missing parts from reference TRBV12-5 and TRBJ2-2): DARVTQTPRHKVTEMGQEVTMRCQPILGHNTVFWYRQTMMQGLELLAYFRNRAPLDDSGMPKDRFSAEMPDATLATLKIQPSEPRDSAVYFCASGSRGPLNTGELFFGEGSRLTVL.

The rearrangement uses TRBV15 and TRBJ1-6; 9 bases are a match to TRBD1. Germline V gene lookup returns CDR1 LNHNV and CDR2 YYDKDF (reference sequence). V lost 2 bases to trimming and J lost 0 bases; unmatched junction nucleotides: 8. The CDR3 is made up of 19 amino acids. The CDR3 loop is CATSRSPGTGSSYNSPLHF. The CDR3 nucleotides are TGTGCCACCAGCAGAAGTCCCGGGACAGGGAGCTCCTATAATTCACCCCTCCACTTT.

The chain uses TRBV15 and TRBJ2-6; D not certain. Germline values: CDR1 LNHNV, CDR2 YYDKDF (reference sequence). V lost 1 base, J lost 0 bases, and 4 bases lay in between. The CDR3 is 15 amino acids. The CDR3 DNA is TGTGCCACCAGCAGAGGTAACTCTGGGGCCAACGTCCTGACTTTC. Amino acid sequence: CATSRGNSGANVLTF.

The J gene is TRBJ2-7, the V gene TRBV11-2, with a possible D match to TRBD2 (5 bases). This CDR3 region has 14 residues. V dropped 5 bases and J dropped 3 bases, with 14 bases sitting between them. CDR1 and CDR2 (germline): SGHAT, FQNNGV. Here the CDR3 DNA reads TGTGCCAGCAGCCTCGGGGAGAGGGTCTACGAGCAGTACTTC. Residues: CASSLGERVYEQYF.

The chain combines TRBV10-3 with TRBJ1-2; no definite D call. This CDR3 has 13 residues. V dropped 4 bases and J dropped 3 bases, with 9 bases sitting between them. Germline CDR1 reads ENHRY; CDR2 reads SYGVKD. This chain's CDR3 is CAISAEGDYGYTF. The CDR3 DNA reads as TGTGCCATCAGTGCGGAGGGCGACTATGGCTACACCTTC.

The CDR3 DNA follows: TGCGCCAGCAGCCGGACAGGGCTCAGTAATGAAAAACTGTTTTTT. Protein sequence: CASSRTGLSNEKLFF. The chain has TRBV5-1 and TRBJ1-4; 8 bases are a match to TRBD1. The CDR3 is 15 amino acids. Germline CDR1 is SGHRS and CDR2 is YFSETQ. Losses at the gene ends were 4 bases for V and 4 bases for J; bases not matched to a gene: 6.

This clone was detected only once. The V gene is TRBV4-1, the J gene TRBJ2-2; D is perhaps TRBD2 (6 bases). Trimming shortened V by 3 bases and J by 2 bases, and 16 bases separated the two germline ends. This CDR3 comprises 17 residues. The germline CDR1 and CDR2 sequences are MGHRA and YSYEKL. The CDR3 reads CASSHWLRAGNTGELFF. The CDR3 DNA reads TGCGCCAGCAGCCATTGGCTCCGGGCGGGAAACACCGGGGAGCTGTTTTTT.

This CDR3 is CASRASGSLVEQYF. CDR3 DNA sequence: TGTGCCAGCAGAGCGAGCGGGAGTCTGGTAGAGCAGTACTTC. The chain joins TRBV28 to TRBJ2-7, with 8 positions matching TRBD2. The CDR3 has 14 residues. The germline gives CDR1 MDHEN, CDR2 SYDVKM. V lost 6 bases and J lost 7; bases outside the gene matches: 11. Using reference TRBV28 and TRBJ2-7 for the parts outside the CDR3, the full variable domain is DVKVTQSSRYLVKRTGEKVFLECVQDMDHENMFWYRQDPGLGLRLIYFSYDVKMKEKGDIPEGYSVSREKKERFSLILESASTNQTSMYLCASRASGSLVEQYFGPGTRLTVT.

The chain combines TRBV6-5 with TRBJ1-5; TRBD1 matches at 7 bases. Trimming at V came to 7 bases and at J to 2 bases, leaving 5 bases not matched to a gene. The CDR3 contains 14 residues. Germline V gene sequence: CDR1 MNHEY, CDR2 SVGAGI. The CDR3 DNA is TGTGCCAGCAAAAGGGGGCAAGGCAATCAGCCCCAGCATTTT. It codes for CASKRGQGNQPQHF.

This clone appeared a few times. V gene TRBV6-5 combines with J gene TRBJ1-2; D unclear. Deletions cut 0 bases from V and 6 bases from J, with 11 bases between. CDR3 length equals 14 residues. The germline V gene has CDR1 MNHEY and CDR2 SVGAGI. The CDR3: CASSYSSWRDGYTF. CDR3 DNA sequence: TGTGCCAGCAGTTACTCCTCTTGGAGAGATGGCTACACCTTC.

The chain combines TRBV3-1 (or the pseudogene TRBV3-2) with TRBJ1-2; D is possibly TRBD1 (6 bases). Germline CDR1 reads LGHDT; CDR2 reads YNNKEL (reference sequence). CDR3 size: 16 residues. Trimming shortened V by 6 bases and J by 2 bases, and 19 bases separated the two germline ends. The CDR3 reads CASRQPGLTGNYGYTF. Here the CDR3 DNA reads TGTGCCAGCAGACAACCAGGGCTAACAGGGAACTATGGCTACACCTTC.

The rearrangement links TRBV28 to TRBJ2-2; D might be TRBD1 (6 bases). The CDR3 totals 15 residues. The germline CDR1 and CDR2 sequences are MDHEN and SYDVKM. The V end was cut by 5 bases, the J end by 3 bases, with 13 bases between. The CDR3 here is CASSPHREYTGELFF. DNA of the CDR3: TGTGCCAGCAGTCCACACAGGGAATACACCGGGGAGCTGTTTTTT.

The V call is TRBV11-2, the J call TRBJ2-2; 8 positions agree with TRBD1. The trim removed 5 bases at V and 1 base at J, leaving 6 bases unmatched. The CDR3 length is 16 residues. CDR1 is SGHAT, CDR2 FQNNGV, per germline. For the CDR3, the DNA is TGTGCCAGCAGCGCGAGGACAGGGTTGAACACCGGGGAGCTGTTTTTT. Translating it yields CASSARTGLNTGELFF.

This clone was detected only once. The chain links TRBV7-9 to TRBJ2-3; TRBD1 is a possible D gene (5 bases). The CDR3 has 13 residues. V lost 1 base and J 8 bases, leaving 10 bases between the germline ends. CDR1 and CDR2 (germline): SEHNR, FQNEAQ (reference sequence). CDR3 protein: CASSLEGKGTQYF. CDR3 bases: TGTGCCAGCAGCTTAGAGGGGAAAGGTACGCAGTATTTT. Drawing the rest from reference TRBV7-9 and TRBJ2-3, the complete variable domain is DTGVSQNPRHKITKRGQNVTFRCDPISEHNRLYWYRQTLGQGPEFLTYFQNEAQLEKSRLLSDRFSAERPKGSFSTLEIQRTEQGDSAMYLCASSLEGKGTQYFGPGTRLTVL.

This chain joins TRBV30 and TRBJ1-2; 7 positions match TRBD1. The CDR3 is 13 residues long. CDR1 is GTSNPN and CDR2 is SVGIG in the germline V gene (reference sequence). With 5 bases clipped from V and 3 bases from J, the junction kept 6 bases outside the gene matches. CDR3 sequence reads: CAWRRDSHYGYTF. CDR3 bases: TGTGCCTGGCGCCGGGACAGTCACTATGGCTACACCTTC.

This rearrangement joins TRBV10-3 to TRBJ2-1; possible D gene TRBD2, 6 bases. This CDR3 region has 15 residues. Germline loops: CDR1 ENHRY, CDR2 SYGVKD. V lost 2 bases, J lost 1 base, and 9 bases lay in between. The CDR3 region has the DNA TGTGCCATCAGTGAGGGCGGGATATCCTACAATGAGCAGTTCTTC. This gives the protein CAISEGGISYNEQFF.

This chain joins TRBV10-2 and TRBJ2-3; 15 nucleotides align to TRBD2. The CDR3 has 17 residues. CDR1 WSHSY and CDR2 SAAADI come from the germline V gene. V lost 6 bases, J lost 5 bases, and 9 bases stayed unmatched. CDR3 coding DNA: TGCGCCAGCAGCGAGCATCGGACTAGCGGGAGGGAAGATACGCAGTATTTT. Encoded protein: CASSEHRTSGREDTQYF.

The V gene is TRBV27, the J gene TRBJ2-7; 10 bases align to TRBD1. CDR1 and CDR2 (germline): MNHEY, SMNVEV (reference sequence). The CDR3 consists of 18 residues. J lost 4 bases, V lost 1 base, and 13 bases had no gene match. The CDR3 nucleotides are TGTGCCAGCAGTTTATGGGGGAGAACCGGGACAGGGGTTTACGAGCAGTACTTC. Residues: CASSLWGRTGTGVYEQYF.

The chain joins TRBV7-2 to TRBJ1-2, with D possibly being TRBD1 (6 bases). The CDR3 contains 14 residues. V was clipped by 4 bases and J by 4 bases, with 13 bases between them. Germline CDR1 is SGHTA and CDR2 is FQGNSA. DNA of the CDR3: TGTGCCAGCAGCTCCGAGACAGGACCCTATGGCTACACCTTC. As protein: CASSSETGPYGYTF.

The CDR3 nucleotides are TGTGCCATCAGTGACCCGGACAGGATAAGTGAAAAACTGTTTTTT. It translates to CAISDPDRISEKLFF. The chain joins TRBV10-3 to TRBJ1-4, with TRBD1 identical over 7 bases. The CDR3 is made up of 15 amino acids. V shed 3 bases, J shed 7 bases, and the junction held 8 bases outside the gene matches. The germline gives CDR1 ENHRY, CDR2 SYGVKD.

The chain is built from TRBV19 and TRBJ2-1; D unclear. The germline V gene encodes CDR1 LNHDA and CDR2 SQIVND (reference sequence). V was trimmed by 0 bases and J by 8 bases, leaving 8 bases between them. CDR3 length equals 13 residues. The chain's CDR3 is CASSIDKAHEQFF. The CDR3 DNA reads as TGTGCCAGTAGTATAGATAAAGCACATGAGCAGTTCTTC.